Presented here are 6 T cell receptor beta chains from one specimen sequenced in a study of regulatory T cells in long-lasting Graves disease. Noted time point: newly diagnosed GD, antithyroid drugs for less than 3 months. Preparation of the TCR library used RNA extracted from PBMCs. The authors built TCR beta libraries using iRepertoire HTBI primers and Arm-PCR of CDR3 regions. TCRdb used MiXCR to reprocess the multiplex PCR reads, holding one entry per CDR3 protein. Here the sample spans about 520,000 distinct CDR3 sequences, approximately 12% being singletons. This same sample was also part of a study on T cells in Graves' hyperthyroidism and ophthalmopathy.

The specimen comprised peripheral blood mononuclear cells (PBMCs), sampled at new diagnosis, from a patient treated with antithyroid drugs. Receptors were obtained from a woman aged 30 to 39 with Graves disease.

This clonotype was observed at least ten times. The genes are TRBV3-1 and TRBJ2-5; D is undetermined. The V and J ends lost 4 bases and 0 bases respectively, with 6 bases between them. CDR1 is LGHDT and CDR2 is YNNKEL in the germline V gene (reference sequence). CDR3 size: 13 residues. CDR3 sequence: CASSPGNQETQYF. The DNA for the CDR3 is TGTGCCAGCAGCCCCGGAAACCAAGAGACCCAGTACTTC.

This clonotype came up a few times. This chain links TRBV6-2 or TRBV6-3 with TRBJ2-7; D is unclear. Germline V gene data show CDR1 as MNHEY and CDR2 as SVGEGT. This CDR3 has 12 residues. With 5 bases removed from V and 2 bases from J, the gap between germline ends came to 7 bases. In DNA form, the CDR3 reads TGTGCCAGCAGTCATCTAGCCTACGAGCAGTACTTC. This codes for CASSHLAYEQYF.

The V gene is TRBV20-1, the J gene TRBJ2-1; 13 positions match TRBD2. The CDR3 length is 17 residues. The V segment lost 2 bases and the J segment 8 bases; nucleotides outside the gene matches: 12. Germline V gene data show CDR1 as DFQATT and CDR2 as SNEGSKA (reference sequence). CDR3 amino acids: CSARKLAGGPHAYEQFF. The CDR3 bases are TGCAGTGCTAGAAAACTAGCGGGAGGGCCACACGCCTATGAGCAGTTCTTC.

This clonotype was found many times. This rearrangement joins TRBV5-1 to TRBJ1-2; tentatively, D is TRBD1 (5 bases). The CDR3 is 16 residues long. Germline-derived CDR1 and CDR2 are SGHRS and YFSETQ. Trimming removed 0 bases at V and 7 bases at J, with 19 bases between. CDR3 bases: TGCGCCAGCAGCTTGGCCCGGGCAGGGCCTCTCGGTGGCTACACCTTC. Translated, it gives CASSLARAGPLGGYTF.

This clonotype was observed many times. The rearrangement uses TRBV3-1 and TRBJ1-1; the D is unclear. V lost 0 bases, J lost 8 bases, and 10 bases lay in between. CDR3 size: 13 residues. Germline CDR1 and CDR2: LGHDT and YNNKEL (reference sequence). CDR3 nucleotides: TGTGCCAGCAGCCAAGATCTAGAGTTGGAAGCTTTCTTT. It encodes CASSQDLELEAFF. Filled out from reference TRBV3-1 and TRBJ1-1, the complete variable domain reads DTAVSQTPKYLVTQMGNDKSIKCEQNLGHDTMYWYKQDSKKFLKIMFSYNNKELIINETVPNRFSPKSPDKAHLNLHINSLELGDSAVYFCASSQDLELEAFFGQGTRLTVV.

This clonotype was observed many times. The rearrangement uses TRBV3-1 and TRBJ1-6, with 7 bases aligning to TRBD1. The V and J ends lost 0 bases and 10 bases, in that order; junction bases with no gene match: 3. The CDR3 is made up of 14 amino acids. The germline V gene has CDR1 LGHDT and CDR2 YNNKEL (reference sequence). This CDR3 reads CASSQDPGGSPLHF. The CDR3, as DNA: TGTGCCAGCAGCCAAGACCCAGGGGGGTCACCCCTCCACTTT.